Shown below are 9 T cell receptor beta chains from a single sample sequenced in a study of a mutant IDH1 vaccine in newly diagnosed glioma. Some clones are missing from TCRdb's copy, which holds only in-frame ones; the method was immunoSEQ multiplex PCR. The sample carries 110,000 or so clones, roughly 90% recorded once. These receptors have no known antigen. Indicated time point: week 11, during vaccination. Doses comprised 300 ug of mutant IDH1 20-mer peptide each, plus topical imiquimod. Sequencing used PBMCs, obtained from a glioma patient whose treatment included an IDH1 peptide vaccine. The origin of the receptors is a woman between 50 and 59 years old with glioma.

The rearrangement joins TRBV29-1 to TRBJ2-7; 9 bases fit TRBD2. The V gene end was trimmed by 3 bases and the J gene end by 3 bases; junction bases not matched to a gene: 3. The CDR3 has 13 amino acids. Germline V gene lookup returns CDR1 SQVTM and CDR2 ANQGSEA. CDR3 region: CSVEQTSGYEQYF. Here the CDR3 DNA reads TGCAGCGTTGAGCAGACTAGCGGCTACGAGCAGTACTTC.

The V and J genes are TRBV7-9 and TRBJ2-3, with 12 bases aligning to TRBD1. V trimming: 5 bases; J trimming: 6 bases; junction bases outside the gene matches: 3. The germline CDR1 and CDR2 sequences are SEHNR and FQNEAQ (reference sequence). The CDR3 extends over 14 amino acids. CDR3 sequence reads: CASSKGQGADTQYF. The CDR3 region has the DNA TGTGCCAGCAGCAAGGGACAGGGGGCTGATACGCAGTATTTT. Full variable domain (remainder filled in from reference TRBV7-9 and TRBJ2-3): DTGVSQNPRHKITKRGQNVTFRCDPISEHNRLYWYRQTLGQGPEFLTYFQNEAQLEKSRLLSDRFSAERPKGSFSTLEIQRTEQGDSAMYLCASSKGQGADTQYFGPGTRLTVL.

This chain uses TRBV6-5 with TRBJ1-2; D gene ambiguous. The V gene lost 5 bases and the J gene lost 1 base, with 11 bases spanning the gap. The CDR3 is 14 amino acids. Germline V gene sequence: CDR1 MNHEY, CDR2 SVGAGI. The CDR3: CASSPDGFNYGYTF. The CDR3 region has the DNA TGTGCCAGCAGTCCTGACGGATTTAACTATGGCTACACCTTC.

CDR3 protein: CASSLKRTGWVTGELFF. CDR3 DNA sequence: TGTGCCAGCAGTTTAAAAAGGACAGGATGGGTCACCGGGGAGCTGTTTTTT. The chain recombines TRBV27 with TRBJ2-2, with TRBD1 identical over 7 bases. CDR3 length: 17 amino acids. J gave up 4 bases and V 2 bases, and 10 bases lay outside the gene matches. Germline-derived CDR1 and CDR2 are MNHEY and SMNVEV (reference sequence).

The chain employs TRBV14 and TRBJ2-7; weak D call: TRBD2 (5 bases). The CDR3 is 15 residues long. The germline CDR1 and CDR2 sequences are SGHDN and FVKESK. The V end lost 4 bases, the J end lost 0 bases, and 13 bases lay between the germline ends. DNA for the CDR3: TGTGCCAGCAGCCGAGACGGGGTCACCTCCTACGAGCAGTACTTC. Protein: CASSRDGVTSYEQYF.

This chain uses TRBV5-1 with TRBJ2-1, with TRBD2 matching over 11 bases. The germline gives CDR1 SGHRS, CDR2 YFSETQ. There are 15 residues in the CDR3. J lost 4 bases, V lost 0 bases, and 0 bases had no gene match. The CDR3 coding sequence is TGCGCCAGCAGCTTGGTAGCGGGAGGGTACAATGAGCAGTTCTTC. Translating it yields CASSLVAGGYNEQFF. The full variable domain, completed using reference TRBV5-1 and TRBJ2-1, is KAGVTQTPRYLIKTRGQQVTLSCSPISGHRSVSWYQQTPGQGLQFLFEYFSETQRNKGNFPGRFSGRQFSNSRSEMNVSTLELGDSALYLCASSLVAGGYNEQFFGPGTRLTVL.

The J gene is TRBJ2-5, the V gene TRBV19; a possible D gene is TRBD2 (6 bases). This CDR3 is built from 13 residues. Per the germline V gene, CDR1 is LNHDA and CDR2 is SQIVND (reference sequence). V was shortened by 6 bases and J by 3 bases, with 11 bases between the two germline ends. CDR3 in amino acids: CASSRDSEETQYF. DNA of the CDR3: TGTGCCAGTAGCCGGGACTCCGAAGAGACCCAGTACTTC.

The V gene is TRBV5-4, the J gene TRBJ1-2; maybe TRBD1 (5 bases). The CDR3 runs to 13 residues. Germline V CDR1 and CDR2: SGHNT, YYREEE (reference sequence). Trimming removed 4 bases from V and 3 bases from J, with 10 bases in between. The CDR3 here is CASSLRADYGYTF. CDR3 coding DNA: TGTGCCAGCAGCCTCAGGGCTGACTATGGCTACACCTTC.

The CDR3 is CASSYFTSGRYEQYF. The CDR3, as DNA: TGTGCCAGCAGTTACTTCACTAGCGGGCGCTACGAGCAGTACTTC. The V and J genes are TRBV6-5 and TRBJ2-7; TRBD2 aligns across 9 bases. Germline CDR1 and CDR2: MNHEY and SVGAGI. V was pared by 1 base and J by 3 bases, with 4 bases of the junction left unmatched. CDR3 length: 15 amino acids.